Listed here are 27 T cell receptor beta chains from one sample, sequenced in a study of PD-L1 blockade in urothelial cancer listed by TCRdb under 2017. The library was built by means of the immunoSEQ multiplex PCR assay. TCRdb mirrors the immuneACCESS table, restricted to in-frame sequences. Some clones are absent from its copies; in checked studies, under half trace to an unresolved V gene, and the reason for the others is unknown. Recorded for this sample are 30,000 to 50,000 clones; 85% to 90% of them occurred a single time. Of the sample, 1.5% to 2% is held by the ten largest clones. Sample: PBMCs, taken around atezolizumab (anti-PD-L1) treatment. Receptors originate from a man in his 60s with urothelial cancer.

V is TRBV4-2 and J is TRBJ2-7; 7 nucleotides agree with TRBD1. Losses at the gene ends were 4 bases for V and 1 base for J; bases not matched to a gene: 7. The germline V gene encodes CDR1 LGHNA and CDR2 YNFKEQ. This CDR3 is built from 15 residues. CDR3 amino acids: CASSPTRDSSYEQYF. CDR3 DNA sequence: TGTGCCAGCAGCCCGACCCGGGACAGTTCCTACGAGCAGTACTTC.

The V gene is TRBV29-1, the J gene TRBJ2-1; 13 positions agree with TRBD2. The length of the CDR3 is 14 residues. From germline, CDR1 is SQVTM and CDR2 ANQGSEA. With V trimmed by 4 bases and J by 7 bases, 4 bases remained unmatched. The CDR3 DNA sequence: TGCAGCGTTGCCGAGGGACTAGCGGGAAATGAGCAGTTCTTC. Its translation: CSVAEGLAGNEQFF.

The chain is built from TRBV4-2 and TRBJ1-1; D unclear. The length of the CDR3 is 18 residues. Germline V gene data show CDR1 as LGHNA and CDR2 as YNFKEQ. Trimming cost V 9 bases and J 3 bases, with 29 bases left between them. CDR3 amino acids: CARKGGRHLQTGDTEAFF. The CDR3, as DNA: TGTGCCAGAAAGGGTGGGAGACACTTACAGACCGGGGACACTGAAGCTTTCTTT.

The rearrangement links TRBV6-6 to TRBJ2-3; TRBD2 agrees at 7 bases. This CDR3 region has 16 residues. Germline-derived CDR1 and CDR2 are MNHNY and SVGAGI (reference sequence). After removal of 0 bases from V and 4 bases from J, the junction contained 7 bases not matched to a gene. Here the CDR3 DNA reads TGTGCCAGCAGTTACTCCGGGGAGGGGTTGGCAGATACGCAGTATTTT. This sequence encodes CASSYSGEGLADTQYF.

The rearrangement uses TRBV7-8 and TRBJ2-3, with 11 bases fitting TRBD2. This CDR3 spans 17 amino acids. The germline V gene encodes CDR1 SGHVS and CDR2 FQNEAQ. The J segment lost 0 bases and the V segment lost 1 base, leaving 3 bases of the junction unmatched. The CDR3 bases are TGTGCCAGCAGCTTAGGACTAGCGGGAACTAGCACAGATACGCAGTATTTT. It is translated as CASSLGLAGTSTDTQYF.

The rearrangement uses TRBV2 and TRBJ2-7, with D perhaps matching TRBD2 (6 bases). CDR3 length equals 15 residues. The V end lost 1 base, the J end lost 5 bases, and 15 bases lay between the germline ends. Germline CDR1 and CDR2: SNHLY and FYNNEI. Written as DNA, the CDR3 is TGTGCCAGCAGTGAAGAGGGGAGGTCCAACCACGAGCAGTACTTC. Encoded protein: CASSEEGRSNHEQYF. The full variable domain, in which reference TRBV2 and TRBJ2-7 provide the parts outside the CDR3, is EPEVTQTPSHQVTQMGQEVILRCVPISNHLYFYWYRQILGQKVEFLVSFYNNEISEKSEIFDDQFSVERPDGSNFTLKIRSTKLEDSAMYFCASSEEGRSNHEQYFGPGTRLTVT.

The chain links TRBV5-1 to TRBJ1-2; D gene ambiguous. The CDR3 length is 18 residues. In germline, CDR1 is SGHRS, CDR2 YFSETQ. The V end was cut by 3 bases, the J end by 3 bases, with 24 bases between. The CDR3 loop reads CASSSTLRPGSKDYGYTF. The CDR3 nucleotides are TGCGCCAGCAGCTCGACCCTGAGACCCGGGTCTAAGGACTATGGCTACACCTTC.

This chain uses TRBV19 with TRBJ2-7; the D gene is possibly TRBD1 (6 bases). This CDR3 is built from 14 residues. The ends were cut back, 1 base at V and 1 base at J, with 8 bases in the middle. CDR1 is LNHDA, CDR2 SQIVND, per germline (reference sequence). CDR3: CASSIGTASYEQYF. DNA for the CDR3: TGTGCCAGTAGTATAGGGACAGCTTCCTACGAGCAGTACTTC.

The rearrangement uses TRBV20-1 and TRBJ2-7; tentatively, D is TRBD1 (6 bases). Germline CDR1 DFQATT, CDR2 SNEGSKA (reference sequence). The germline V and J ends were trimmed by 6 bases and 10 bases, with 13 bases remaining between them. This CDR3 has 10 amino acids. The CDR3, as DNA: TGCAGTGCGACAGGAATCGAACAGTACTTC. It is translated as CSATGIEQYF.

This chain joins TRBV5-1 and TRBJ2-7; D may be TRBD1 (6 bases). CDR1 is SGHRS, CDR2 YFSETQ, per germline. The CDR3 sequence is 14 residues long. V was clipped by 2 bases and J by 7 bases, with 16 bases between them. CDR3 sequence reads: CASSFSQGRGEQYF. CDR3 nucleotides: TGCGCCAGCAGCTTCTCACAGGGTCGAGGGGAGCAGTACTTC.

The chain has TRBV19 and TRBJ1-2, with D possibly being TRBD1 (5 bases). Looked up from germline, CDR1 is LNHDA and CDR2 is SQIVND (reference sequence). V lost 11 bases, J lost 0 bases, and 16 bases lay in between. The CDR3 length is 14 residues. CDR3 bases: TGTGCCGCCGCGGGAGGGGCCTCTAACTATGGCTACACCTTC. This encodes CAAAGGASNYGYTF. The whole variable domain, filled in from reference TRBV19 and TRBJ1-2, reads DGGITQSPKYLFRKEGQNVTLSCEQNLNHDAMYWYRQDPGQGLRLIYYSQIVNDFQKGDIAEGYSVSREKKESFPLTVTSAQKNPTAFYLCAAAGGASNYGYTFGSGTRLTVV.

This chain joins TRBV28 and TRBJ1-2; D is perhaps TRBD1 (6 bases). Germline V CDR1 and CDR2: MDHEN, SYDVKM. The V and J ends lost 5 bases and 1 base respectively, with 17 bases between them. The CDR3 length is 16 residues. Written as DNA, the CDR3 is TGTGCCAGCAGTCATTCCAGGGGAAGCGGTAACTATGGCTACACCTTC. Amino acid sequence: CASSHSRGSGNYGYTF.

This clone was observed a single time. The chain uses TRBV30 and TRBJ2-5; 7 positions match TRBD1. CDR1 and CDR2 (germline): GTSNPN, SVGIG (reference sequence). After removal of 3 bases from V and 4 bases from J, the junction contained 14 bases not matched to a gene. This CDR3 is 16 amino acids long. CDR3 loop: CAWSQPPSTGRETQYF. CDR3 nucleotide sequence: TGTGCCTGGAGCCAACCCCCCTCGACAGGGAGAGAGACCCAGTACTTC.

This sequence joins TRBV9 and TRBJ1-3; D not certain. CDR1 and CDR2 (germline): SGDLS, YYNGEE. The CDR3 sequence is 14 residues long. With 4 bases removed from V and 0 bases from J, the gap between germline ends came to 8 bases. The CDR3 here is CASSPSVSGNTIYF. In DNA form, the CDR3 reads TGTGCCAGCAGCCCTTCCGTCTCTGGAAACACCATATATTTT.

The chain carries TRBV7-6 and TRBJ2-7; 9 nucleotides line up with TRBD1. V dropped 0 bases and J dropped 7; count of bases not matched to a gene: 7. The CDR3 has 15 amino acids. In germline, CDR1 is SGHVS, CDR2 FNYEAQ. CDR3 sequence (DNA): TGTGCCAGCAGCTTAGCCGGACAGGGGTTAGGGGAGCAGTACTTC. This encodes CASSLAGQGLGEQYF.

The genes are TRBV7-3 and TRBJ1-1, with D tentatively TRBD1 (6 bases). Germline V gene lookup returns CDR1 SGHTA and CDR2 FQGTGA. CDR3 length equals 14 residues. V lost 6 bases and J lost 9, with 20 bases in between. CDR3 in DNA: TGTGCCAGCAGTTTGATGCCCGGGACAAGGCAAGCTTTCTTT. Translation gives CASSLMPGTRQAFF.

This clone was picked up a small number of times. DNA of the CDR3: TGTGCCAGCAGTTCGACTAGCGGGATTAGCACAGATACGCAGTATTTT. Translation: CASSSTSGISTDTQYF. The chain uses TRBV28 and TRBJ2-3; 11 bases agree with TRBD2. The CDR3 loop spans 16 amino acids. The trim removed 4 bases at V and 0 bases at J, leaving 3 bases unmatched. Germline V gives CDR1 MDHEN, CDR2 SYDVKM.

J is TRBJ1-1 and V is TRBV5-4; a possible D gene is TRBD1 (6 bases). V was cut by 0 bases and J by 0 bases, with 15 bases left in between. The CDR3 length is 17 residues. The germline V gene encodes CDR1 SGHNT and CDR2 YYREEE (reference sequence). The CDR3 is CASSLGGGLNMNTEAFF. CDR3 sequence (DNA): TGTGCCAGCAGCTTGGGAGGGGGTTTGAATATGAACACTGAAGCTTTCTTT.

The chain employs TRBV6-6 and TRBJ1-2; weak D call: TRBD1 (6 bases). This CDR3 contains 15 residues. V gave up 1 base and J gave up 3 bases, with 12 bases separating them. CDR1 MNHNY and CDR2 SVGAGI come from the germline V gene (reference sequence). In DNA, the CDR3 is TGTGCCAGCAGTTACTACGGGGGGCTCGACTATGGCTACACCTTC. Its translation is CASSYYGGLDYGYTF.

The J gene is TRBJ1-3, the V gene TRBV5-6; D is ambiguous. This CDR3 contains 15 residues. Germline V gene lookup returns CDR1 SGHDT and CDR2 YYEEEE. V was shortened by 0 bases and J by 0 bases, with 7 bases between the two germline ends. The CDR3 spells CASSLGRLSGNTIYF. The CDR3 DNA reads TGTGCCAGCAGCTTGGGTCGTCTCTCTGGAAACACCATATATTTT.

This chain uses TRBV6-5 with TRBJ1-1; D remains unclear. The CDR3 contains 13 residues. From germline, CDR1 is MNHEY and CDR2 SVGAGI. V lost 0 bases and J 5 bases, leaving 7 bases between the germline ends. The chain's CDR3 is CASSYSAGTEAFF. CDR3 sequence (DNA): TGTGCCAGCAGTTACTCGGCGGGAACTGAAGCTTTCTTT.

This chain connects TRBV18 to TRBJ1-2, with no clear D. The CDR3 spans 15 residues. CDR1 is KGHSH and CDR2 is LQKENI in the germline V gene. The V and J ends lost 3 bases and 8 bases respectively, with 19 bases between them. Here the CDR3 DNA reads TGTGCCAGCTCACCCGGGGAACCGGACCAACGCGGCTACACCTTC. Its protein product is CASSPGEPDQRGYTF.

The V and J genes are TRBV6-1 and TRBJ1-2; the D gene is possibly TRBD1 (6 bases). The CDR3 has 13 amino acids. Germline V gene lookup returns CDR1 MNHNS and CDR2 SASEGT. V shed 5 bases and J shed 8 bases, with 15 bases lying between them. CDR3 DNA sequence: TGTGCCAGCAGTCCCCAGGGGTCGGAGGGCTACACCTTC. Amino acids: CASSPQGSEGYTF.

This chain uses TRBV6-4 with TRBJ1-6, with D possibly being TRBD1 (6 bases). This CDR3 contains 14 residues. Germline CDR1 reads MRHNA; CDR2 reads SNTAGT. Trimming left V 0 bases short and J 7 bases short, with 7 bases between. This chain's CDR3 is CASSDSRGNSPLHF. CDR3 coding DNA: TGTGCCAGCAGTGACTCTAGGGGGAATTCACCCCTCCACTTT.

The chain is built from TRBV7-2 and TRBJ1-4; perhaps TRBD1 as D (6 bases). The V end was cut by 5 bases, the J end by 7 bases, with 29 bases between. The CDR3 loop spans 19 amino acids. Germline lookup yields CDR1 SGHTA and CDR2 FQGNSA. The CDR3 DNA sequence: TGTGCCAGCAGCCTCCGAGGGACGGGACACCCCGGGCGTGGTGAAAAACTGTTTTTT. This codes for CASSLRGTGHPGRGEKLFF.

The CDR3, as DNA: TGCGCCAGCAGGCCCCCCGGACTAGCGGGGAGGGAGCAGTACTTC. Amino acids: CASRPPGLAGREQYF. This chain joins TRBV5-1 and TRBJ2-7, with TRBD2 identical over 12 bases. J lost 7 bases, V lost 5 bases, and 10 bases had no gene match. The CDR3 contains 15 residues. Germline V gene sequence: CDR1 SGHRS, CDR2 YFSETQ.

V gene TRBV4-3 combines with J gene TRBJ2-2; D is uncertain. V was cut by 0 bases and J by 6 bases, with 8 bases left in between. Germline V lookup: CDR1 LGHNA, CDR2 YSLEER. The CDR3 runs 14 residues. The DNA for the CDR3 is TGCGCCAGCAGCCAAGAAAGAGGTCCCGGGGAGCTGTTTTTT. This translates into CASSQERGPGELFF.